This TCR beta chain comes out of a study of blood T cell repertoires in COVID-19. Method: immunoSEQ multiplex PCR; TCRdb's copy keeps in-frame clones and lacks some. The table has approximately 140,000 clones, 87% seen once. There are 15 residues in the CDR3. Germline CDR1 reads MNHEY; CDR2 reads SVGAGI. V shed 6 bases and J shed 3 bases, with 15 bases lying between them. The chain recombines TRBV6-5 with TRBJ1-5; D gene ambiguous. This receptor was taken from a woman in her sixties or seventies with active or convalescent COVID-19. Sequenced material: peripheral blood. The CDR3 DNA reads TGTGCCAGCAGCTATTTCGGAGGAAACAATCAGCCCCAGCATTTT. Amino acids: CASSYFGGNNQPQHF.